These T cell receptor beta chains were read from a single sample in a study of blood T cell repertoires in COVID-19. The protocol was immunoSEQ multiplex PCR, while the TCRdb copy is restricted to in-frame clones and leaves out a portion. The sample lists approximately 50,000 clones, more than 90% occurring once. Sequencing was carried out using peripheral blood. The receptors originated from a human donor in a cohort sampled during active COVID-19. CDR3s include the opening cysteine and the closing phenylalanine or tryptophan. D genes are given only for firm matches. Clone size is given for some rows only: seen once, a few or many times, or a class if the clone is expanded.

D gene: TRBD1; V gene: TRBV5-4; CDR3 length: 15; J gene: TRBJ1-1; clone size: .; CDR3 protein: CASSPGQTTNTEAFF; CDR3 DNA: TGTGCCAGCAGCCCGGGACAGACCACGAACACTGAAGCTTTCTTT
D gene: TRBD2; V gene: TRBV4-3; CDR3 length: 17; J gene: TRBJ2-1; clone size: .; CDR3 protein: CASSQDTVRGFADEQFF; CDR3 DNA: TGCGCCAGCAGCCAAGATACCGTGCGGGGGTTCGCGGATGAGCAGTTCTTC
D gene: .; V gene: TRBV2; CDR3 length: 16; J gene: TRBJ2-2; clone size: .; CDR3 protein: CASTTAGGPSTGELFF; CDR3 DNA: TGTGCCAGCACGACTGCGGGCGGACCTAGCACCGGGGAGCTGTTTTTT
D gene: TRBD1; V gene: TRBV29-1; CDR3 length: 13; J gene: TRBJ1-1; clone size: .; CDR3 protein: CSVAGTGFTEAFF; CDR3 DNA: TGCAGCGTCGCCGGGACAGGGTTCACTGAAGCTTTCTTT
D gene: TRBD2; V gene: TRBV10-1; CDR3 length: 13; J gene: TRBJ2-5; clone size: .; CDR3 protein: CASSLAVQETQYF; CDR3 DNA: TGCGCCAGCAGTCTAGCGGTCCAAGAGACCCAGTACTTC
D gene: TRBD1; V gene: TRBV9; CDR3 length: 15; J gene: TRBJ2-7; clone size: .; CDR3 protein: CASSVTGGLSYEQYF; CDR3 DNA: TGTGCCAGCAGCGTCACAGGGGGCCTCTCCTACGAGCAGTACTTC
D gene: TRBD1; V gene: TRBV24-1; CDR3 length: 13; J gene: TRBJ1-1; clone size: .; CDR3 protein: CATSDWGQAEAFF; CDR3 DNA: TGTGCCACCAGTGACTGGGGACAGGCTGAAGCTTTCTTT
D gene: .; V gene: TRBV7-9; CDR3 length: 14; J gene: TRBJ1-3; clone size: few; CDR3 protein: CASGETDSGNTIYF; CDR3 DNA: TGTGCCAGCGGCGAGACAGACTCTGGAAACACCATATATTTT
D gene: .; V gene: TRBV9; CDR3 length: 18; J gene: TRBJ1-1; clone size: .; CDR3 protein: CASSRTGELPSLNTEAFF; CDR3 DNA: TGTGCCAGCAGCCGAACGGGGGAGCTCCCCAGCTTGAACACTGAAGCTTTCTTT
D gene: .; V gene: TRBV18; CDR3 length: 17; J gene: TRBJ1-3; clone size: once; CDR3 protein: CASSPFIGEGTRNTIYF; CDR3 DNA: TGTGCCAGCTCACCATTTATCGGAGAGGGTACGAGAAACACCATATATTTT
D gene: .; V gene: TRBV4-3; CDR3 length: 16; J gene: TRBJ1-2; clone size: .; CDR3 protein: CASSQEAGVITYGYTF; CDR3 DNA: TGCGCCAGCAGCCAAGAAGCAGGGGTAATTACCTATGGCTACACCTTC
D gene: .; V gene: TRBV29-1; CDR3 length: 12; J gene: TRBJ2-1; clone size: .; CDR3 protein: CSVKGGPREQFF; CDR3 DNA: TGCAGCGTTAAAGGCGGGCCCAGGGAGCAGTTCTTC
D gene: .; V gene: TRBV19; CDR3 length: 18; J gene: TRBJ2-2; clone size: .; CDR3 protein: CASSSLYREGVGTGELFF; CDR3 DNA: TGTGCCAGTAGTTCCCTGTACAGGGAAGGGGTTGGGACCGGGGAGCTGTTTTTT
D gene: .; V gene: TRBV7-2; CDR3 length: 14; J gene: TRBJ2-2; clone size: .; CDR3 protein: CASLEAGNTGELFF; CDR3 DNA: TGTGCCAGCTTAGAGGCGGGAAACACCGGGGAGCTGTTTTTT
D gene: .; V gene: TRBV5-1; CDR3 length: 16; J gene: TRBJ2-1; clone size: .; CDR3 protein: CASSLNPYRVGNEQFF; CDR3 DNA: TGCGCCAGCAGCTTGAACCCCTACAGGGTTGGCAATGAGCAGTTCTTC
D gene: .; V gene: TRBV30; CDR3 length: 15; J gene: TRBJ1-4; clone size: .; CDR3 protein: CACSTRGTANEKLFF; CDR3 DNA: TGTGCCTGCTCCACTAGGGGGACCGCTAATGAAAAACTGTTTTTT
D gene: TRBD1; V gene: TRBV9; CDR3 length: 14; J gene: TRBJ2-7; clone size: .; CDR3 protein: CASSVDRQGYEQYF; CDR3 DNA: TGTGCCAGCAGCGTAGATCGACAGGGCTACGAGCAGTACTTC
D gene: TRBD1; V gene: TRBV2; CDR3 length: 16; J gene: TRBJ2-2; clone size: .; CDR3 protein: CASLDRGNSNTGELFF; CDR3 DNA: TGTGCCAGCTTGGACAGGGGCAATTCGAACACCGGGGAGCTGTTTTTT
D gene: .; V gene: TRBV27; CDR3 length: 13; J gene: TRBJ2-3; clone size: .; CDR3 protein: CASSWGRTDTQYF; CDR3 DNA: TGTGCCAGCAGCTGGGGGCGGACAGATACGCAGTATTTT
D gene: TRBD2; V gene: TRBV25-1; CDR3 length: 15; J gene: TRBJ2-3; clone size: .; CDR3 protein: CASSDPGLARDTQYF; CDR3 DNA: TGTGCCAGCAGTGATCCGGGACTAGCTAGAGATACGCAGTATTTT
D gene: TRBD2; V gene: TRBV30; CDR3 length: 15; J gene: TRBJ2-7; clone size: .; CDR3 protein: CAWRGLAGSSYEQYF; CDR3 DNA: TGTGCCTGGAGAGGTCTAGCGGGGTCCTCCTACGAGCAGTACTTC
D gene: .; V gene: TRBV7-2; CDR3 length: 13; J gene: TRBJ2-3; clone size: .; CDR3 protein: CASSLARGDTQYF; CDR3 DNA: TGTGCCAGCAGCTTAGCCAGGGGTGATACGCAGTATTTT
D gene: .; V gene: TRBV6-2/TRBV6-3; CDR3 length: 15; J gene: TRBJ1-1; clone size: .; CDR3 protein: CASRYLDRLNTEAFF; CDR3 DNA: TGTGCCAGCAGATACCTCGACAGATTGAACACTGAAGCTTTCTTT
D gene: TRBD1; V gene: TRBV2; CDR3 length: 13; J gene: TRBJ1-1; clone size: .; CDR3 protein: CASSLRTGLEAFF; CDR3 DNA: TGTGCCAGCAGTCTTAGGACAGGGCTGGAAGCTTTCTTT
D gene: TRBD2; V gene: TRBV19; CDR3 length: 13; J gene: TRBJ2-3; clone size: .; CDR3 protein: CASSIAGGDTQYF; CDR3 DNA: TGTGCCAGTAGTATTGCGGGAGGGGATACGCAGTATTTT
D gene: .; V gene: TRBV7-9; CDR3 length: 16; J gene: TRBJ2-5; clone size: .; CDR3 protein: CASSSPAGQSQETQYF; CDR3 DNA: TGTGCCAGCAGCTCCCCTGCAGGCCAAAGCCAAGAGACCCAGTACTTC
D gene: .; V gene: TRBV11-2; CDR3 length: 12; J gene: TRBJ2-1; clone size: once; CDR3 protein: CASSLGGGEQFF; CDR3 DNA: TGTGCCAGCAGCTTGGGAGGGGGTGAGCAGTTCTTC
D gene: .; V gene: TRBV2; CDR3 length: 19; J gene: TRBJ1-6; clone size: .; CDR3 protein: CASSDRHLLVTYSDSPLHF; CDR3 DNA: TGTGCCAGCAGTGACCGACATCTTCTCGTTACCTATAGTGATTCACCCCTCCACTTT
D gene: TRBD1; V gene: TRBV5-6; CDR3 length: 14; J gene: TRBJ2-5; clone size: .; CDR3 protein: CASTLGGHQETQYF; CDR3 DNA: TGTGCCAGCACTTTAGGGGGCCACCAAGAGACCCAGTACTTC
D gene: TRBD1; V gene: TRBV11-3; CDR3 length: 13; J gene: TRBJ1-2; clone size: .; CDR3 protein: CASSQDRGAPIVF; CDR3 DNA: TGTGCCAGCAGCCAAGACAGGGGGGCGCCAATAGTCTTC
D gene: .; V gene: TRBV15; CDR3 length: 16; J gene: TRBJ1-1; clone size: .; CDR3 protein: CATSRALREVNTEAFF; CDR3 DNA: TGTGCCACCAGCAGAGCCCTCAGGGAGGTGAACACTGAAGCTTTCTTT
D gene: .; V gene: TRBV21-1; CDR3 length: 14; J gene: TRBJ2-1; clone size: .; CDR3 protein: CASASSSSYNEQFF; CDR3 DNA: TGTGCCAGCGCCTCGAGTTCGTCCTACAATGAGCAGTTCTTC
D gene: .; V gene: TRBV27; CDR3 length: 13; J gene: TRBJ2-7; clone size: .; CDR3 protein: CASSLHNSYEQYF; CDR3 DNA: TGTGCCAGCAGTTTACACAACTCCTACGAGCAGTACTTC
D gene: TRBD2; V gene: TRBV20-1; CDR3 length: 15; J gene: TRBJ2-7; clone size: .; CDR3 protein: CSASYSGGSSYEQYF; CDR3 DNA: TGCAGTGCTAGTTACAGCGGCGGGAGCTCCTACGAGCAGTACTTC
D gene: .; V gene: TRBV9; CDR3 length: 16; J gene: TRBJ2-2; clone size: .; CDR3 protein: CASSDLVEGYTGELFF; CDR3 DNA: TGTGCCAGCAGCGATTTGGTGGAGGGCTACACCGGGGAGCTGTTTTTT
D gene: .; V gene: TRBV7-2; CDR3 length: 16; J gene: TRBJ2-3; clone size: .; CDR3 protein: CASSLSPGLGTDTQYF; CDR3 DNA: TGTGCCAGCAGCTTGTCACCGGGACTGGGCACAGATACGCAGTATTTT
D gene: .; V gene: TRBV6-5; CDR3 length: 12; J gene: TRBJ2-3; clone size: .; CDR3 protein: CASSRSTDTQYF; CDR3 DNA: TGTGCCAGCAGTCGGAGCACAGATACGCAGTATTTT
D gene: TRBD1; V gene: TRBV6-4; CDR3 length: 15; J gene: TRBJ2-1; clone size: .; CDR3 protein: CASSDGQGARIEQFF; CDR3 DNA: TGTGCCAGCAGTGACGGTCAGGGGGCGCGGATTGAGCAGTTCTTC
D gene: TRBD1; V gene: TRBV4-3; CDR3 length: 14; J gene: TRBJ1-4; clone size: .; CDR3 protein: CASSKGQGDEKLFF; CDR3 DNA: TGCGCCAGCAGCAAGGGACAGGGTGACGAAAAACTGTTTTTT
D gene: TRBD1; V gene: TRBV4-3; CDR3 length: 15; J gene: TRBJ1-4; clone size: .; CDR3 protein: CASSQGTGTNEKLFF; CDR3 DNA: TGCGCCAGCAGCCAAGGGACAGGGACGAATGAAAAACTGTTTTTT
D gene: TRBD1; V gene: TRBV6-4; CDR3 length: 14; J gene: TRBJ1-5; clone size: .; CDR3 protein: CANTQGAWNQPQHF; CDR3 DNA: TGTGCCAACACACAGGGGGCATGGAATCAGCCCCAGCATTTT
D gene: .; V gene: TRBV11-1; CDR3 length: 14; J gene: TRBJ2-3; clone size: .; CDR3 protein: CASSRGIDRDTQYF; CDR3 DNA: TGTGCCAGCAGCCGCGGGATTGATAGAGATACGCAGTATTTT
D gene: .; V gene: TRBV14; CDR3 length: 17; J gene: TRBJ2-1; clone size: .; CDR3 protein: CASSLSAGARVDNEQFF; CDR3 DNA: TGTGCCAGCAGCCTGTCCGCGGGGGCGCGAGTGGACAATGAGCAGTTCTTC
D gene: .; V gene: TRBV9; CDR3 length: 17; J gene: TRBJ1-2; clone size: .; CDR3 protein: CASSALLTPTGNYGYTF; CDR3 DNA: TGTGCCAGCAGCGCTCTACTTACCCCGACAGGCAACTATGGCTACACCTTC
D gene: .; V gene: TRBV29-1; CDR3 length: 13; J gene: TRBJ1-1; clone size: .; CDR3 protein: CSVDRDMNTEAFF; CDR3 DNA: TGCAGCGTTGATAGGGACATGAACACTGAAGCTTTCTTT
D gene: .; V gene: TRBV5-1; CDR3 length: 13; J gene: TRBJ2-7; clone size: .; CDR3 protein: CASSGSTRYEQYF; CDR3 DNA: TGCGCCAGCAGCGGTTCGACTCGATACGAGCAGTACTTC
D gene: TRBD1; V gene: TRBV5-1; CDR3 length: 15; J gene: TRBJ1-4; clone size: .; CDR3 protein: CASSGYGTGGEKLFF; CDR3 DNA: TGCGCCAGCAGCGGCTACGGGACAGGGGGTGAAAAACTGTTTTTT
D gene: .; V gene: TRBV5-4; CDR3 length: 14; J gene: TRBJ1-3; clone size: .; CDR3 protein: CASTKTGAGNTIYF; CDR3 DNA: TGTGCCAGCACTAAGACAGGTGCTGGAAACACCATATATTTT
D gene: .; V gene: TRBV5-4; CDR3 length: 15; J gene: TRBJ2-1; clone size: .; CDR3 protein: CASSPRTRTENEQFF; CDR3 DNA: TGTGCCAGCAGCCCCCGTACTAGAACGGAGAATGAGCAGTTCTTC
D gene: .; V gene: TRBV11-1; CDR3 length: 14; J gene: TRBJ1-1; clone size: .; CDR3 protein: CASAPGNGKAEAFF; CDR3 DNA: TGTGCCAGCGCCCCCGGAAACGGGAAAGCTGAAGCTTTCTTT
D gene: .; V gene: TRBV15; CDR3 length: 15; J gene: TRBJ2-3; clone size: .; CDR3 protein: CATSRDSAHTDTQYF; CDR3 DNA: TGTGCCACCAGCAGAGATAGTGCGCACACAGATACGCAGTATTTT
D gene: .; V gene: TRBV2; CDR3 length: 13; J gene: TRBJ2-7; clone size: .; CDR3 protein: CASKVTERSEQYF; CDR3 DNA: TGTGCCAGCAAGGTTACAGAGCGGAGCGAGCAGTACTTC
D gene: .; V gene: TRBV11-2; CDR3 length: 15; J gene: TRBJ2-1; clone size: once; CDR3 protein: CASSLGRITHNEQFF; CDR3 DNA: TGTGCCAGCAGCTTAGGGAGGATTACGCACAATGAGCAGTTCTTC
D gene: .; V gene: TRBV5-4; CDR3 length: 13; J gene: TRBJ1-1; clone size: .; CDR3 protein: CASSFDGLTEAFF; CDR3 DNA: TGTGCCAGCAGCTTTGACGGACTCACTGAAGCTTTCTTT